This is a list of T cell receptor beta chains from one sample in a study of preoperative IRX-2 immunotherapy in early breast cancer. Some clones are missing from TCRdb's copy, which holds only in-frame ones; the method was immunoSEQ multiplex PCR. The top ten hold around 6.6% of the sample, which has about 34,000 clones, about 95% seen once. Sampling took place from a patient treated with IRX-2 immunotherapy. The source is a human donor with breast cancer. CDR3s include the opening cysteine and the closing phenylalanine or tryptophan. D genes are given only for firm matches. The size of a clone is reported for some rows only, either as once, few or many, or as a class for expanded clones.

- TRBJ2-7 - TRBV6-6 TGTGCCAGCAGTTCAGGTCCAGACCGTAGGAAGCAGTACTTC CASSSGPDRRKQYF
- TRBJ2-7 - TRBV11-2 TGTGCCAGCAATCCCCGGAGGGGGCCGGAGAGGGGCCTTTACTACGAGCAGTACTTC CASNPRRGPERGLYYEQYF
- TRBJ1-6 - TRBV7-9 TGTGCCAGCAGCTTAACGGTCTATGATTCACCCCTCCACTTT CASSLTVYDSPLHF
- TRBJ2-1 - TRBV5-5 TGTGCCAGCAGCTTGGCTACAGGGCTCATCAATGAGCAGTTCTTC CASSLATGLINEQFF
- TRBJ2-1 TRBD2 TRBV11-2 TGTGCCAGCAGCTTAGGACTAGCGGGAGGGTCCTACAATGAGCAGTTCTTC CASSLGLAGGSYNEQFF
- TRBJ1-1 - TRBV19 TGTGCCAGTAGTATCACTCTGAACACTGAAGCTTTCTTT CASSITLNTEAFF
- TRBJ1-1 TRBD1 TRBV30 TGTGCCTGGAGTGTAAATAGAGGACAGGGCTTCTTT CAWSVNRGQGFF
- TRBJ2-5 - TRBV29-1 TGCAGCGTGGGTGGGGCGGGGGAGACCCAGTACTTC CSVGGAGETQYF
- TRBJ2-3 TRBD2 TRBV19 TGTGCCAGTACCCAAGGACTAGCGGGAGATACGCAGTATTTT CASTQGLAGDTQYF
- TRBJ1-5 - TRBV19 TGTGCCAGTAGTATAGTAGGTCCCTTAGGACTAAATCAGCCCCAGCATTTT CASSIVGPLGLNQPQHF
- TRBJ2-3 - TRBV6-1 TGTGCCAGCAAGACCGATACGCAGTATTTT CASKTDTQYF
- TRBJ1-2 TRBD1 TRBV10-3 TGTGCCATCAGCTCAGGACAGGGGACGGGTGGCTACACCTTC CAISSGQGTGGYTF
- TRBJ1-1 - TRBV5-4 TGTGCCAGCAGCCCTCAGGTGGGGGTGAACACTGAAGCTTTCTTT CASSPQVGVNTEAFF
- TRBJ2-6 TRBD1 TRBV28 TGTGCCAGCAGATCCGGGACAGGGGTCTCTGGGGCCAACGTCCTGACTTTC CASRSGTGVSGANVLTF
- TRBJ1-2 - TRBV9 TGTGCCAGCAGCGTGTACTGGAACAGTAACTATGGCTACACCTTC CASSVYWNSNYGYTF
- TRBJ2-4 - TRBV10-2 TGCGCCAGCAGTGAGGGGGGGCCTATTCAGTACTTC CASSEGGPIQYF
- TRBJ2-5 - TRBV15 TGTGCCACCAGCAGAGACTTTTTAGAGACCCAGTACTTC CATSRDFLETQYF
- TRBJ1-1 - TRBV4-1 TGCGCCAGCAGCCAAGCAGGGAACACTGAAGCTTTCTTT CASSQAGNTEAFF
- TRBJ2-5 - TRBV5-8 TGTGCCAGCAGCTTGGGCCTAGGTGTGGCTCTAGAGACCCAGTACTTC CASSLGLGVALETQYF
- TRBJ2-5 TRBD2 TRBV19 TGTGCCAGTTCGGCGGGGGGGCGGTCTGAGACCCAGTACTTC CASSAGGRSETQYF
once TRBJ2-5 TRBD2 TRBV5-6 TGTGCCAGCGGCCGTAGGAATCTAGCGGTCCAAGAGACCCAGTACTTC CASGRRNLAVQETQYF
- TRBJ1-2 - TRBV4-1 TGCGCCAGCAGCCAAGCCTTCGAGGGGGGCAACTATGGCTACACCTTC CASSQAFEGGNYGYTF
few TRBJ1-5 TRBD1 TRBV6-6 TGTGCCAGCAGAGATCAGGGACAGGGTATCCAGCCCCAGCATTTT CASRDQGQGIQPQHF
- TRBJ2-7 - TRBV4-2 TGTGCCAGCAGCCAAGCCAGCGGGTACAGCTCCTACGAGCAGTACTTC CASSQASGYSSYEQYF
- TRBJ1-1 - TRBV28 TGTGCCATCAGGGGTGCCACTGAAGCTTTCTTT CAIRGATEAFF
- TRBJ2-3 - TRBV30 TGTGCCTGGAGTTTATTGGGGACTCGGATTAGCACAGATACGCAGTATTTT CAWSLLGTRISTDTQYF
- TRBJ2-1 - TRBV6-1 TGTGCCAGCAGTGACCTTAGACCTAATGAGCAGTTCTTC CASSDLRPNEQFF
- TRBJ1-5 TRBD1 TRBV30 TGTGCCTGGAGCGGACAGGACAATCAGCCCCAGCATTTT CAWSGQDNQPQHF
- TRBJ2-5 - TRBV6-5 TGTGCCAGCAAGGGGGGACTGGAGACCCAGTACTTC CASKGGLETQYF
- TRBJ1-1 - TRBV28 TGTGCCAGCAGTTTTGCGCAGAAGGGTGAAGCTTTCTTT CASSFAQKGEAFF
- TRBJ1-2 - TRBV5-6 TGTGCCAGCAGGGGGACCGAAAAGTTTAGCCATTATGGCTACACCTTC CASRGTEKFSHYGYTF
- TRBJ2-1 - TRBV7-2 TGTGCCAGCAGCTTAGCGGGAGGTCTTAATGAGCAGTTCTTC CASSLAGGLNEQFF
once TRBJ1-5 TRBD1 TRBV10-3 TGTGCCATCAGTGAATCAGGGGGTAGCAATCAGCCCCAGCATTTT CAISESGGSNQPQHF